The clone carrying this TCR beta chain occurred many times. V gave up 2 bases and J gave up 5 bases, with 13 bases separating them. Germline V gene lookup returns CDR1 SGHAT and CDR2 FQDESV (reference sequence). The CDR3 length is 15 residues. Amplification targeted TCR beta CDR3 regions from RNA transcripts. Carried out on the TCR CDR3, a first-round RT-PCR used the HTBI primer set. TCRdb used MiXCR to reprocess the multiplex PCR reads, holding one entry per CDR3 protein. The sample lists hundreds of thousands of distinct CDR3 sequences, about 15% occurring once. Any patient presenting with uncontrolled infection, other autoimmune disease, pregnancy or lactation was left out. This sample was included in a study of T cells in Graves' hyperthyroidism and ophthalmopathy.

The sample consisted of blood. This chain joins TRBV11-1 and TRBJ2-1; the D gene is possibly TRBD1 (5 bases). The sequence was collected from a woman aged 45-59 years with Graves' ophthalmopathy. The DNA for the CDR3 is TGTGCCAGCAGCTTAAGGGGTGCGGCTAACAATGAGCAGTTCTTC. Translated, it gives CASSLRGAANNEQFF.